What follows are 29 T cell receptor beta chains derived from one specimen sequenced in a study of Ad26.COV2.S vaccination and SARS-CoV-2 variants. Sequencing was performed with immunoSEQ multiplex PCR; in TCRdb, only in-frame clones are kept and a portion is missing. There are about 350,000 clones in the sample; 86% occur only once, and about 11% lies in the top ten. Treatment of the sample: some 20 received Ad26.COV2.S at low or high dose, single or two shots; several received placebo; per-sample allocation not given. Day 63 after the first injection of vaccine or placebo was the sampling time. The sequencing here drew on peripheral blood, taken in a trial of Ad26.COV2.S vaccine versus placebo. All receptors derive from a person aged 18-65 years who received the Ad26.COV2.S COVID-19 vaccine or a placebo.

The chain links TRBV4-2 to TRBJ2-1; D is perhaps TRBD2 (6 bases). Germline lookup yields CDR1 LGHNA and CDR2 YNFKEQ. Deletions cut 0 bases from V and 6 bases from J, with 12 bases between. This CDR3 is 15 amino acids long. Here the CDR3 reads CASSQDKTSFNEQFF. CDR3 DNA: TGTGCCAGCAGCCAAGATAAAACTAGCTTCAATGAGCAGTTCTTC.

The genes are TRBV27 and TRBJ2-6; possible D gene TRBD2, 5 bases. V was pared by 5 bases and J by 2 bases, with 16 bases between. The CDR3 extends over 17 amino acids. Germline-derived CDR1 and CDR2 are MNHEY and SMNVEV (reference sequence). The DNA of the CDR3 is TGTGCCAGCAGTATACTTCTCGAGGGAACTGGGGCCAACGTCCTGACTTTC. Protein: CASSILLEGTGANVLTF.

The chain joins TRBV28 to TRBJ1-2, with D unclear. This CDR3 has 13 amino acids. Germline values: CDR1 MDHEN, CDR2 SYDVKM. The V and J ends lost 10 bases and 12 bases respectively, with 24 bases between them. The chain's CDR3 is CATRVIAGNKNTF. The CDR3 coding sequence is TGTGCCACCCGAGTAATCGCCGGGAATAAGAACACCTTC.

The chain couples TRBV5-1 to TRBJ2-1; no definite D call. The CDR3 covers 13 residues. V lost 4 bases to trimming and J lost 11 bases, with 16 bases between them. Germline V gene sequence: CDR1 SGHRS, CDR2 YFSETQ. The chain's CDR3 is CASSPPPQPQQFF. CDR3 nucleotide sequence: TGCGCCAGCAGCCCCCCACCTCAACCCCAGCAGTTCTTC.

The rearrangement joins TRBV5-1 to TRBJ2-5; the D gene is possibly TRBD1 (5 bases). This CDR3 comprises 13 residues. Germline CDR1 and CDR2: SGHRS and YFSETQ. V lost 0 bases and J lost 4, with 7 bases in between. Here the CDR3 reads CASSLAGAETQYF. The CDR3 coding sequence is TGCGCCAGCAGCTTGGCTGGGGCAGAGACCCAGTACTTC.

The rearrangement uses TRBV18 and TRBJ1-5; tentative D call: TRBD1 (5 bases). The CDR3 has 14 residues. Trimming stripped 6 bases from V and 6 bases from J, with 15 bases between. Looked up from germline, CDR1 is KGHSH and CDR2 is LQKENI. The DNA of the CDR3 is TGTGCCAGCTCCACAGGTGACCCCGGTCAGCCCCAGCATTTT. Encoded protein: CASSTGDPGQPQHF.

This clone was seen only once. V and J are TRBV7-2 and TRBJ2-3; 7 nucleotides line up with TRBD1. In germline, CDR1 is SGHTA, CDR2 FQGNSA. This CDR3 contains 14 residues. V shed 5 bases and J 4 bases; nucleotides not matched to a gene: 6. The CDR3 nucleotides are TGTGCCAGCAGCACCCAGACAGGGCCAGATACGCAGTATTTT. Amino acid sequence: CASSTQTGPDTQYF.

The V and J genes are TRBV28 and TRBJ1-1; D is uncertain. The V end lost 7 bases, the J end lost 1 base, and 7 bases lay between the germline ends. This CDR3 contains 12 residues. Germline V CDR1 and CDR2: MDHEN, SYDVKM. The CDR3 sequence is CASNSQNTEAFF. CDR3 DNA: TGTGCCAGCAACAGCCAGAACACTGAAGCTTTCTTT.

This chain uses TRBV19 with TRBJ2-6; D perhaps matches TRBD1 (5 bases). V lost 7 bases and J lost 1, with 17 bases in between. The CDR3 runs to 17 residues. Germline CDR1 is LNHDA and CDR2 is SQIVND (reference sequence). CDR3 DNA: TGTGCCAGTACCGTGAGACAGCTGAATTCTGGGGCCAACGTCCTGACTTTC. This codes for CASTVRQLNSGANVLTF.

The chain combines TRBV2 with TRBJ2-7; 7 bases are shared with TRBD1. The ends lost 8 bases at V and 3 bases at J; junction bases unmatched: 10. CDR3 length: 14 amino acids. The germline CDR1 and CDR2 sequences are SNHLY and FYNNEI. Here the CDR3 reads CASSEPTGDYEQYF. CDR3 coding DNA: TGTGCCAGCTCGGAACCCACAGGGGACTACGAGCAGTACTTC.

The genes are TRBV24-1 and TRBJ2-5; 7 positions match TRBD1. There are 15 residues in the CDR3. V shed 3 bases, J shed 2 bases, and the junction held 5 bases outside the gene matches. Germline V gene data show CDR1 as KGHDR and CDR2 as SFDVKD. The CDR3 reads CATSDEQGYQETQYF. CDR3 nucleotides: TGTGCCACCAGTGATGAACAGGGGTATCAAGAGACCCAGTACTTC.

This sequence joins TRBV11-2 and TRBJ2-5; maybe TRBD2 (7 bases). Per germline, CDR1 SGHAT and CDR2 FQNNGV. This CDR3 has 14 residues. V lost 3 bases to trimming and J lost 3 bases, with 11 bases between them. DNA for the CDR3: TGTGCCAGCAGCTTCGGGGGGCGGAAAGAGACCCAGTACTTC. Encoded protein: CASSFGGRKETQYF.

This CDR3 reads CASSSGTGGFSYEQYF. The CDR3 nucleotides are TGCGCCAGCAGTTCCGGGACAGGGGGCTTTTCCTACGAGCAGTACTTC. The chain joins TRBV4-1 to TRBJ2-7; 12 bases align to TRBD1. CDR3 length equals 16 residues. J was trimmed by 1 base and V by 6 bases; bases with no gene match: 7. Per the germline V gene, CDR1 is MGHRA and CDR2 is YSYEKL.

The J gene is TRBJ1-1, the V gene TRBV4-1; D remains ambiguous. Looked up from germline, CDR1 is MGHRA and CDR2 is YSYEKL. The CDR3 is 14 residues long. Between the trimmed V and J ends, which lost 2 bases and 0 bases, there was a span of 7 bases. Here the CDR3 DNA reads TGCGCCAGCAGCCAACAGGAAATGAACACTGAAGCTTTCTTT. Amino acids: CASSQQEMNTEAFF.

This rearrangement joins TRBV28 to TRBJ1-5; D call uncertain. The CDR3 covers 12 residues. Germline V gene data show CDR1 as MDHEN and CDR2 as SYDVKM. Trimming took off 4 bases at V and 6 bases at J, with 7 bases between the two ends. The CDR3 nucleotides are TGTGCCAGCAGTTCCGTTTCTCAGCCCCAGCATTTT. Protein sequence: CASSSVSQPQHF. The variable domain in full, with the rest retrieved from reference TRBV28 and TRBJ1-5, is DVKVTQSSRYLVKRTGEKVFLECVQDMDHENMFWYRQDPGLGLRLIYFSYDVKMKEKGDIPEGYSVSREKKERFSLILESASTNQTSMYLCASSSVSQPQHFGDGTRLSIL.

The chain uses TRBV11-2 and TRBJ2-2; possibly TRBD1 or TRBD2 for D (5 bases each). The V gene's germline CDR1 is SGHAT and CDR2 FQNNGV. The CDR3 has 16 amino acids. V lost 5 bases, J lost 1 base, and 14 bases lay in between. CDR3 protein: CASSPNLGVNTGELFF. CDR3 DNA sequence: TGTGCCAGCAGCCCCAATCTGGGGGTGAACACCGGGGAGCTGTTTTTT.

This clone was detected only a few times. The same CDR3 can be traced to other DNA sequences in this sample. The chain uses TRBV3-1 (or the pseudogene TRBV3-2) and TRBJ2-7, with no clear D. The CDR3 consists of 12 residues. The germline gives CDR1 LGHDT, CDR2 YNNKEL (reference sequence). V gave up 0 bases and J gave up 2 bases, with 2 bases separating them. CDR3: CASSQDTYEQYF. The CDR3 DNA reads as TGTGCCAGCAGCCAAGATACCTACGAGCAGTACTTC.

The rearrangement joins TRBV24-1 to TRBJ2-2, with 9 bases identical to TRBD1. The CDR3 covers 17 residues. V shed 3 bases and J 6 bases; nucleotides not matched to a gene: 10. Germline loops: CDR1 KGHDR, CDR2 SFDVKD. This CDR3 reads CATSDISGTGFSGELFF. The CDR3 region has the DNA TGTGCCACCAGTGATATATCCGGGACAGGGTTCTCCGGGGAGCTGTTTTTT.

The rearrangement uses TRBV27 and TRBJ2-5, with TRBD1 matching 7 bases. Germline V gene data show CDR1 as MNHEY and CDR2 as SMNVEV (reference sequence). The CDR3 is made up of 15 amino acids. The V and J ends lost 3 bases and 6 bases, in that order; junction bases with no gene match: 10. This CDR3 reads CASSLGQGGMKTQYF. The CDR3 nucleotides read TGTGCCAGCAGTTTGGGACAAGGGGGCATGAAGACCCAGTACTTC.

The chain uses TRBV24-1 and TRBJ2-1, with 10 bases that match TRBD1. Germline V CDR1 and CDR2: KGHDR, SFDVKD. The CDR3 extends over 16 amino acids. The trim removed 4 bases at V and 8 bases at J, leaving 10 bases unmatched. The CDR3 is CATSDPDRGAAYEQFF. CDR3 sequence (DNA): TGTGCCACCAGTGACCCGGACAGGGGGGCTGCGTATGAGCAGTTCTTC.

This clone was seen only once. The gene calls are TRBV5-6 and TRBJ1-4; 9 bases match TRBD1. This CDR3 is built from 16 residues. Germline values: CDR1 SGHDT, CDR2 YYEEEE. The V gene end was trimmed by 3 bases and the J gene end by 4 bases; junction bases not matched to a gene: 7. The CDR3 here is CASSSLGTGSNEKLFF. The CDR3 nucleotides read TGTGCCAGCAGCTCCTTAGGGACAGGGAGTAATGAAAAACTGTTTTTT.

The CDR3 DNA is TGTGCCAGCAGTTATTCCGGGGCCACGGGGGAGACCCAGTACTTC. Protein sequence: CASSYSGATGETQYF. The genes are TRBV6-2 or TRBV6-3 and TRBJ2-5; D is tentatively TRBD1 or TRBD2 (5 bases each). Trimming left V 3 bases short and J 5 bases short, with 16 bases between. Germline CDR1 MNHEY, CDR2 SVGEGT. The CDR3 covers 15 residues.

This rearrangement joins TRBV28 to TRBJ2-7, with a weak D call TRBD1 (5 bases). The germline V and J ends were trimmed by 5 bases and 4 bases, with 24 bases remaining between them. This CDR3 contains 17 residues. Germline V gene data show CDR1 as MDHEN and CDR2 as SYDVKM. The CDR3 DNA reads as TGTGCCAGCAGTCCTAATTCGGAGCAGGGCGGCCGATACGAGCAGTACTTC. Protein sequence: CASSPNSEQGGRYEQYF.

The chain links TRBV2 to TRBJ1-6; D not resolved. V gave up 0 bases and J gave up 6 bases, with 9 bases separating them. The CDR3 covers 15 residues. Germline V gene data show CDR1 as SNHLY and CDR2 as FYNNEI. CDR3 residues: CASSEAGSFNSPLHF. As DNA, the CDR3 is TGTGCCAGCAGTGAAGCGGGGAGCTTTAATTCACCCCTCCACTTT.

This chain uses TRBV10-2 with TRBJ2-1; 11 nucleotides agree with TRBD2. The germline gives CDR1 WSHSY, CDR2 SAAADI. This CDR3 has 18 amino acids. The ends lost 0 bases at V and 3 bases at J; junction bases unmatched: 7. Here the CDR3 reads CASSESRLAGGYYNEQFF. Written as DNA, the CDR3 is TGCGCCAGCAGTGAGTCGAGGCTAGCGGGAGGTTACTACAATGAGCAGTTCTTC.

V gene TRBV18 combines with J gene TRBJ1-3; the D is unclear. V was cut by 4 bases and J by 3 bases, with 13 bases left in between. This CDR3 region has 15 residues. Germline V lookup: CDR1 KGHSH, CDR2 LQKENI. CDR3 in amino acids: CASSQNQRNGNTIYF. In nucleotides, the CDR3 is TGTGCCAGCTCACAAAACCAGAGAAATGGAAACACCATATATTTT.

This clone occurred a few times. This chain connects TRBV28 to TRBJ1-5, with a tentative D call TRBD1 (5 bases). Germline V gene lookup returns CDR1 MDHEN and CDR2 SYDVKM. This CDR3 comprises 14 residues. V shed 3 bases and J shed 3 bases, with 9 bases lying between them. The CDR3 DNA reads as TGTGCCAGCAGTTTGTTTGGGGCCAATCAGCCCCAGCATTTT. Its translation is CASSLFGANQPQHF.

The CDR3 DNA reads TGTGCCAGTAGTAGATTGGGGACCGCACCCCTCCACTTT. Its translation is CASSRLGTAPLHF. This chain uses TRBV19 with TRBJ1-6, with D maybe TRBD1 (5 bases). CDR1 is LNHDA and CDR2 is SQIVND in the germline V gene (reference sequence). CDR3 length equals 13 residues. V dropped 4 bases and J dropped 11 bases, with 12 bases sitting between them.

This chain uses TRBV28 with TRBJ2-1, with 8 nucleotides matching TRBD1. This CDR3 is built from 14 residues. V shed 7 bases, J shed 6 bases, and the junction held 8 bases outside the gene matches. Looked up from germline, CDR1 is MDHEN and CDR2 is SYDVKM. CDR3 in amino acids: CASIETGESNEQFF. The DNA for the CDR3 is TGTGCCAGCATCGAGACAGGGGAGTCCAATGAGCAGTTCTTC.